This T cell receptor (beta chain) was documented in a study of a mutant IDH1 vaccine in newly diagnosed glioma. The overall study: The therapy given earlier, which was standard therapy, consisted of radiotherapy, temozolomide, or both, and most of the patients received both.

Some clones are missing from TCRdb's copy, which holds only in-frame ones; the method was immunoSEQ multiplex PCR. The profile shows about 68,000 clones, about four fifths of them singletons. Concerning this clone itself: As yet, its antigen is unknown.

Stated time point: week 35, safety follow-up. In every dose of vaccine, 300 ug of mutant IDH1 20-mer peptide was given alongside topical imiquimod. General study findings and limits: Alterations occurring in top peripheral T cell clonotypes seemed unrelated to pseudoprogression.

Unmatched junction bases numbered 8, after V lost 5 bases and J lost 7 bases. This CDR3 region has 15 residues. Germline CDR1 SGHTA, CDR2 FQGTGA. The source was PBMCs, collected from a glioma patient whose treatment included an IDH1 peptide vaccine. The TCR sequence derives from a man aged 18 to 30 with glioma. The J gene is TRBJ2-2, the V gene TRBV7-3, with 9 bases matching TRBD2. The CDR3 bases are TGTGCCAGCAGCCCCGTGCGGGGGGGAGGCGGGGAGCTGTTTTTT. It translates to CASSPVRGGGGELFF.